This TCR gamma chain was identified during a study of γδ T cells in repeated Plasmodium falciparum infection. Flow sorting of PBMC yielded separate Vgamma9/Vdelta2+ and Vdelta2-negative gammadelta T cell populations for bulk repertoire analysis. Germline V gives CDR1 GITISATS, CDR2 ISYDGTV (reference sequence). The CDR3 extends over 11 amino acids. V lost 6 bases and J lost 4; bases outside the gene matches: 3. TCRdb re-called the multiplex PCR reads via CATT. This table holds approximately 28,000 gamma-chain clones, 3% found once. In this sample, this clone turned up many times. The clonotype comes from a pool of human donors (malaria-infected and uninfected, not separated). V and J are TRGV9 and TRGJ1 or TRGJ2. The sequenced sample consisted of gamma-delta T cells from blood. In DNA form, the CDR3 reads TGTGCCTTGTGGTTATATTATAAGAAACTCTTT. Its translation is CALWLYYKKLF.